This T cell receptor beta chain was identified during a study of shared clonotypes between healthy human individuals. The study, taken as a whole, reports: The four-donor shared clonotypes exceeded non-shared clonotypes in generation probability, with non-shared ones scoring lower.

A remark on this clone: Its antigen is unknown.

Naive CD45RA+ and memory CD45RA-negative subsets were split from CD4+ cells. The assay was run at deep level. The assay was immunoSEQ multiplex PCR, and TCRdb's table has in-frame clones only and misses some. The data show a few million clones, 85% to 95% seen once. This receptor was identified in a man between 18 and 35 years old in good health. Some clones in this sample may be carry-over from other donors' samples. Sequenced sample: naive CD4+ T cells from PBMCs. Indicated subset: CD45RA+ positively selected.

The CDR3 region is CASSLLLGTTDTQYF. The CDR3 coding sequence is TGTGCCAGCAGTTTACTCCTAGGGACTACAGATACGCAGTATTTT. The chain carries TRBV28 and TRBJ2-3; the D gene is possibly TRBD2 (6 bases). Trimming took off 2 bases at V and 3 bases at J, with 12 bases between the two ends. Per the germline V gene, CDR1 is MDHEN and CDR2 is SYDVKM. This CDR3 has 15 residues.